These 29 T cell receptor beta chains originate from one sample sequenced in a study of beta chain bispecific antibodies for T cell cancers (dated by TCRdb to the early 2020s). Overall results and qualifications from the work: Leukemia cell line cells were mixed with normal T cells in each sequenced sample, and most of the targeted TRBV signal was derived from the leukemia cells rather than from the normal T cells.

Libraries were built with 5' RACE. TCRdb ran its own pipeline on the public reads, namely fastp trimming at Q25 and MiXCR clone calling, and kept in-frame beta chains. CDR3 protein duplicates are merged, each entry listing the most common genes and DNA. The sample has about 20,000 distinct CDR3 sequences on record, roughly 2.6% of them singletons. The ten largest clones represent over 25% of the sample. Antigen specificity for these receptors is unknown. T cells were expanded from blood mononuclear cells for 2 to 4 days using either anti-CD3 antibody OKT3 or CD3/CD28 Dynabeads. Sequenced input: healthy donor T cells cultured with leukemia cells. The receptors were gathered from a human donor in good health. Some clones in this sample may be carry-over from other donors' samples.

This clonotype occurred many times. The V gene is TRBV2, the J gene TRBJ2-2; 8 bases fit TRBD2. V shed 8 bases, J shed 3 bases, and the junction held 8 bases outside the gene matches. Germline values: CDR1 SNHLY, CDR2 FYNNEI. CDR3 length: 15 amino acids. CDR3 region: CASLRGSGDTGELFF. As DNA, the CDR3 is TGTGCCAGCCTCCGTGGTAGCGGGGACACCGGGGAGCTGTTTTTT.

The table lists this clonotype with many counts. The chain links TRBV4-1 to TRBJ1-1, with 7 bases that match TRBD1. The CDR3 spans 15 residues. The junction had 10 bases not matched to a gene; V was cut back by 5 bases and J by 4 bases. In germline, CDR1 is MGHRA, CDR2 YSYEKL. The CDR3 DNA follows: TGCGCCAGCAGCACTACCGGGCAGGGGGGCACTGAAGCTTTCTTT. It is translated as CASSTTGQGGTEAFF.

This clonotype was seen ten or more times. This chain uses TRBV30 with TRBJ1-5; TRBD1 is a possible D gene (5 bases). Trimming pared 6 bases from V and 2 bases from J, leaving 20 bases between. This CDR3 has 16 residues. Germline V gives CDR1 GTSNPN, CDR2 SVGIG (reference sequence). The chain's CDR3 is CACNTGRTFGNQPQHF. The CDR3 DNA follows: TGTGCCTGTAATACGGGACGGACCTTCGGCAATCAGCCCCAGCATTTT.

The sample holds a few counts of this clonotype. The V call is TRBV27, the J call TRBJ2-7; 7 bases map to TRBD1. J lost 6 bases, V lost 3 bases, and 8 bases had no gene match. This CDR3 is built from 14 residues. Germline V gene lookup returns CDR1 MNHEY and CDR2 SMNVEV (reference sequence). The CDR3 loop reads CASSLRGLLGEQYF. Here the CDR3 DNA reads TGTGCCAGCAGTTTGAGGGGGCTCCTAGGCGAGCAGTACTTC.

In its sample, this clonotype was seen a few times. This chain links TRBV11-2 with TRBJ1-1, with TRBD1 matching 8 bases. Losses at the gene ends were 6 bases for V and 3 bases for J; bases not matched to a gene: 15. The CDR3 consists of 17 residues. Germline lookup yields CDR1 SGHAT and CDR2 FQNNGV. CDR3 nucleotides: TGTGCCAGCAGACATACGACAGGGGCCTCAGGGGACACTGAAGCTTTCTTT. It is translated as CASRHTTGASGDTEAFF.

There are many counts of this clonotype. V and J are TRBV20-1 and TRBJ1-4; no reliable D call. Trimming shortened V by 6 bases and J by 6 bases, and 26 bases separated the two germline ends. Germline V gene sequence: CDR1 DFQATT, CDR2 SNEGSKA (reference sequence). The CDR3 totals 17 residues. The CDR3 DNA reads as TGCAGTGCCCCCCGGGAGGGCATTTCAGCGTGGGATGAAAAACTGTTTTTT. Protein: CSAPREGISAWDEKLFF.

Only a few counts were recorded for this clonotype. The CDR3 coding sequence is TGCGCCAACCAAAGGGAGTTAGGGGCTAGGTTCTTC. Translated, it gives CANQRELGARFF. V gene TRBV10-1 combines with J gene TRBJ2-1; the D gene could be TRBD1 or TRBD2 (5 bases each). Germline CDR1 and CDR2: WNHNN and SYGVQD (reference sequence). The ends were cut back, 10 bases at V and 15 bases at J, with 22 bases in the middle. This CDR3 contains 12 residues.

The CDR3 loop is CAISGPLRSPEARSGYTF. CDR3 sequence (DNA): TGTGCCATCAGTGGCCCTTTGAGGAGTCCCGAGGCTAGGAGCGGCTACACCTTC. This chain uses TRBV10-3 with TRBJ1-2, with D hard to call. CDR3 length: 18 amino acids. The ends were cut back, 4 bases at V and 8 bases at J, with 29 bases in the middle. Looked up from germline, CDR1 is ENHRY and CDR2 is SYGVKD.

This clonotype was seen repeatedly, ten times or more. This chain connects TRBV13 to TRBJ2-1; TRBD2 aligns across 9 bases. This CDR3 is built from 16 residues. V lost 8 bases, J lost 3 bases, and 11 bases stayed unmatched. Germline V CDR1 and CDR2: PRHDT, FYEKMQ (reference sequence). Written as DNA, the CDR3 is TGTGCCAGCCAGCCCGTGGCGGGGGGGCTCTACAATGAGCAGTTCTTC. It translates to CASQPVAGGLYNEQFF.

This clonotype has at least ten counts. This chain links TRBV24-1 with TRBJ2-5, with 10 bases aligning to TRBD2. The CDR3 length is 16 residues. Losses at the gene ends were 3 bases for V and 2 bases for J; bases not matched to a gene: 5. The germline V gene encodes CDR1 KGHDR and CDR2 SFDVKD. CDR3 region: CATSDLAGALQETQYF. The CDR3 DNA reads TGTGCCACCAGTGATCTAGCGGGGGCCTTACAAGAGACCCAGTACTTC.

Many counts were recorded for this clonotype. The chain couples TRBV19 to TRBJ2-2; D possibly corresponds to TRBD2 (5 bases). The germline V gene encodes CDR1 LNHDA and CDR2 SQIVND (reference sequence). V was cut by 6 bases and J by 2 bases, with 7 bases left in between. There are 13 residues in the CDR3. DNA of the CDR3: TGTGCCAGTAGCGAGGGTAACACCGGGGAGCTGTTTTTT. Translation gives CASSEGNTGELFF.

This clonotype was counted ten times or more. The chain couples TRBV28 to TRBJ2-7, with D perhaps being TRBD1 or TRBD2 (5 bases each). Germline V CDR1 and CDR2: MDHEN, SYDVKM. This CDR3 contains 16 residues. V dropped 2 bases and J dropped 1 base, with 15 bases sitting between them. The CDR3 sequence: CASSLLGDLSSYEQYF. In DNA form, the CDR3 reads TGTGCCAGCAGTTTACTCGGGGACCTTTCTTCCTACGAGCAGTACTTC.

This clonotype was detected ten times or more. The genes are TRBV3-1 and TRBJ2-7; D perhaps matches TRBD2 (5 bases). The ends were cut back, 3 bases at V and 5 bases at J, with 17 bases in the middle. This CDR3 comprises 15 residues. CDR1 is LGHDT and CDR2 is YNNKEL in the germline V gene (reference sequence). In nucleotides, the CDR3 is TGTGCCAGCAGCCAGCTCGACACTAGTTTACACGAGCAGTACTTC. The encoded protein is CASSQLDTSLHEQYF.

This clonotype was recorded at least ten times. The chain has TRBV7-9 and TRBJ2-7; D uncertain. V lost 6 bases to trimming and J lost 0 bases, with 9 bases between them. In germline, CDR1 is SEHNR, CDR2 FQNEAQ (reference sequence). There are 13 residues in the CDR3. Written as DNA, the CDR3 is TGTGCCAGCAGGCGCGGTGCCTCCTACGAGCAGTACTTC. This codes for CASRRGASYEQYF.

This clonotype has at least ten counts. The chain combines TRBV27 with TRBJ2-3; D could derive from TRBD1 or TRBD2 (5 bases each). Germline V CDR1 and CDR2: MNHEY, SMNVEV (reference sequence). The germline V and J ends were trimmed by 2 bases and 2 bases, with 8 bases remaining between them. The CDR3 totals 14 residues. The CDR3 bases are TGTGCCAGCAGTTTAGGGGGTTTCACAGATACGCAGTATTTT. Translating gives CASSLGGFTDTQYF.

The J gene is TRBJ1-1, the V gene TRBV25-1, with D unresolved. This CDR3 comprises 15 residues. The germline V gene encodes CDR1 MGHDK and CDR2 SYGVNS. V was shortened by 4 bases and J by 6 bases, with 18 bases between the two germline ends. This chain's CDR3 is CASSVISWGGAEAFF. The CDR3 DNA reads TGTGCCAGCAGTGTAATTTCCTGGGGAGGTGCTGAAGCTTTCTTT. The whole variable domain, filled in from reference TRBV25-1 and TRBJ1-1, reads EADIYQTPRYLVIGTGKKITLECSQTMGHDKMYWYQQDPGMELHLIHYSYGVNSTEKGDLSSESTVSRIRTEHFPLTLESARPSHTSQYLCASSVISWGGAEAFFGQGTRLTVV.

This clonotype was found many times. This chain connects TRBV28 to TRBJ2-1; 10 bases agree with TRBD1. CDR3 size: 17 residues. With 6 bases clipped from V and 3 bases from J, the junction kept 11 bases outside the gene matches. CDR1 and CDR2 from the germline V gene are MDHEN and SYDVKM. CDR3 in DNA: TGTGCCAGCAGCACCGGGACAGGGGCTCTGGGCTACAATGAGCAGTTCTTC. Protein sequence: CASSTGTGALGYNEQFF. Full variable domain (outside the CDR3, taken from reference TRBV28 and TRBJ2-1): DVKVTQSSRYLVKRTGEKVFLECVQDMDHENMFWYRQDPGLGLRLIYFSYDVKMKEKGDIPEGYSVSREKKERFSLILESASTNQTSMYLCASSTGTGALGYNEQFFGPGTRLTVL.

This clonotype was observed a handful of times. The CDR3 bases are TGTGCCAGCAGCTTAGGCGTCGGCCGGGGTTCACCCCTCCACTTT. This gives the protein CASSLGVGRGSPLHF. The chain has TRBV7-8 and TRBJ1-6; no firm D call. This CDR3 is 15 amino acids long. V gave up 1 base and J gave up 9 bases, with 13 bases separating them. The germline V gene has CDR1 SGHVS and CDR2 FQNEAQ.

Ten or more counts support this clonotype. The chain couples TRBV4-1 to TRBJ2-2, with D unresolved. V was cut by 4 bases and J by 8 bases, with 11 bases left in between. Germline loops: CDR1 MGHRA, CDR2 YSYEKL. This CDR3 region has 13 residues. Here the CDR3 DNA reads TGCGCCAGCAGCCCCACTAATACTGGGGAGCTGTTTTTT. This translates into CASSPTNTGELFF.

This clonotype was seen at least ten times. The rearrangement uses TRBV7-9 and TRBJ2-1, with D perhaps TRBD1 or TRBD2 (6 bases each). Per germline, CDR1 SEHNR and CDR2 FQNEAQ (reference sequence). Trimming removed 4 bases from V and 0 bases from J, with 13 bases in between. The CDR3 length is 16 residues. CDR3: CASSSLSGASYNEQFF. In nucleotides, the CDR3 is TGTGCCAGCAGCTCCCTGTCGGGGGCCTCCTACAATGAGCAGTTCTTC. Complete variable domain (other parts from reference TRBV7-9 and TRBJ2-1): DTGVSQNPRHKITKRGQNVTFRCDPISEHNRLYWYRQTLGQGPEFLTYFQNEAQLEKSRLLSDRFSAERPKGSFSTLEIQRTEQGDSAMYLCASSSLSGASYNEQFFGPGTRLTVL.

This clonotype was picked up many times. V is TRBV6-6 and J is TRBJ1-2, with 9 bases matching TRBD1. The J segment lost 8 bases and the V segment lost 0 bases, leaving 10 bases of the junction unmatched. The CDR3 consists of 16 residues. Germline CDR1 is MNHNY and CDR2 is SVGAGI (reference sequence). The CDR3 protein is CASSYSWEQGAWGYTF. CDR3 DNA sequence: TGTGCCAGCAGTTACTCGTGGGAACAGGGGGCCTGGGGCTACACCTTC.

This clonotype was seen a few times. This sequence joins TRBV10-3 and TRBJ2-5; 7 bases line up with TRBD2. V trimming: 0 bases; J trimming: 7 bases; junction bases outside the gene matches: 11. The CDR3 consists of 16 residues. Germline-derived CDR1 and CDR2 are ENHRY and SYGVKD. For the CDR3, the DNA is TGTGCCATCAGTGAGTCTTTAGGGACTACCCTTAGGACCCAGTACTTC. It is translated as CAISESLGTTLRTQYF.

This clonotype was seen ten or more times. The rearrangement uses TRBV6-2 or TRBV6-3 and TRBJ2-3; the D is unclear. The germline V and J ends were trimmed by 6 bases and 2 bases, with 12 bases remaining between them. CDR3 length: 14 residues. Germline V gene lookup returns CDR1 MNHEY and CDR2 SVGEGT. The CDR3 sequence: CASSNLDLTDTQYF. CDR3 DNA: TGTGCCAGCAGCAACCTCGACCTCACAGATACGCAGTATTTT.

This clonotype was observed at least ten times. The gene calls are TRBV20-1 and TRBJ2-3; 10 bases agree with TRBD2. Trimming removed 4 bases from V and 2 bases from J; junction bases left unmatched: 6. The length of the CDR3 is 15 residues. Looked up from germline, CDR1 is DFQATT and CDR2 is SNEGSKA (reference sequence). The DNA for the CDR3 is TGCAGTGCTACCCTAGCGGGGGACATCACAGATACGCAGTATTTT. Translated, it gives CSATLAGDITDTQYF.

This clonotype was counted only a few times. DNA for the CDR3: TGTGCCAGCAGCTGGGCAGGGGCCTCAAGGAATGGCTACACCTTC. Its translation is CASSWAGASRNGYTF. The chain is built from TRBV28 and TRBJ1-2; D is perhaps TRBD1 (6 bases). Germline-derived CDR1 and CDR2 are MDHEN and SYDVKM. The CDR3 length is 15 residues. Trimming stripped 6 bases from V and 6 bases from J, with 20 bases between.

This clonotype was seen at least ten times. CDR3 protein: CASSEAGIMGAYEQYF. CDR3 coding DNA: TGTGCCAGCAGTGAAGCGGGGATCATGGGCGCCTACGAGCAGTACTTC. This chain uses TRBV2 with TRBJ2-7, with unresolved D. CDR3 length: 16 amino acids. Germline V gives CDR1 SNHLY, CDR2 FYNNEI. V was clipped by 0 bases and J by 2 bases, with 14 bases between them.

Ten or more counts support this clonotype. V is TRBV4-1 and J is TRBJ2-1; 9 nucleotides line up with TRBD1. The germline V gene has CDR1 MGHRA and CDR2 YSYEKL. The CDR3 totals 15 residues. V lost 3 bases and J lost 8; bases outside the gene matches: 8. The CDR3 bases are TGCGCCAGCAGCCAGGGGACAGGGAGTGTGTATGAGCAGTTCTTC. Its protein is CASSQGTGSVYEQFF.

This clonotype has a count of ten or more. The V and J genes are TRBV4-1 and TRBJ2-5; 10 bases fit TRBD2. The ends lost 0 bases at V and 5 bases at J; junction bases unmatched: 12. Germline loops: CDR1 MGHRA, CDR2 YSYEKL. The CDR3 covers 18 residues. The CDR3 is CASSQDDLAGVKGETQYF. The CDR3 nucleotides read TGCGCCAGCAGCCAAGATGACCTAGCGGGAGTTAAAGGGGAGACCCAGTACTTC.

This clonotype occurred many times. This sequence joins TRBV10-2 and TRBJ1-2; D gene unclear. Germline V gene data show CDR1 as WSHSY and CDR2 as SAAADI. V was cut by 8 bases and J by 7 bases, with 11 bases left in between. This CDR3 has 11 amino acids. The CDR3 is CASGDGRGYTF. DNA of the CDR3: TGCGCCAGCGGGGATGGCCGTGGCTACACCTTC.